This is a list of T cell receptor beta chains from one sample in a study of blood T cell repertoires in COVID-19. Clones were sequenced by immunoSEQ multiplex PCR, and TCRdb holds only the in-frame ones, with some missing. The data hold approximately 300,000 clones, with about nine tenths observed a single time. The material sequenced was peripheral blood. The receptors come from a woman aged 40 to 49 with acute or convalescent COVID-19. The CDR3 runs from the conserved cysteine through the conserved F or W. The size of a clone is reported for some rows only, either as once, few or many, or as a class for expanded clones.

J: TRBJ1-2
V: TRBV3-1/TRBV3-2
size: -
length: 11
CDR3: CASSYTTQWTF

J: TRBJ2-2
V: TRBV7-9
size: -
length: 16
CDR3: CASSLSDVGRTGELFF

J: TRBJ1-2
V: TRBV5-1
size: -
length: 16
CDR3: CASSLAPGQGARGYTF

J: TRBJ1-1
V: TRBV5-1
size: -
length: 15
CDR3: CASSLERVGNTEAFF

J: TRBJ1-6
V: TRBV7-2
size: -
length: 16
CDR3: CASSSQGSGGNSPLHF

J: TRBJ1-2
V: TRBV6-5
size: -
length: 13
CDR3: CASRPPITGSYTF

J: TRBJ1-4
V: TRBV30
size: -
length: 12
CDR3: CAWSEQGYELFF

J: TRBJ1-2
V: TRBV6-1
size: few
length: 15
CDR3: CASSETAGGIYGYTF

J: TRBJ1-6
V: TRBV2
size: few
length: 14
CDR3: CASGGQGARSPLHF

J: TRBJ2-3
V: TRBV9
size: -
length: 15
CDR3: CASTGGGGPTDTQYF

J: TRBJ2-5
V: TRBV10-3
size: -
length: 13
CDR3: CAIGTGGQETQYF

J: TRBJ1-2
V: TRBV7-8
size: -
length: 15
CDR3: CASSFGTGGIYGYTF

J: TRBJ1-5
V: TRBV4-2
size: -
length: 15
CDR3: CASSQEGGGGQPQHF

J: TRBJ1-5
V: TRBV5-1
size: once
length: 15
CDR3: CASSPDGVSNQPQHF

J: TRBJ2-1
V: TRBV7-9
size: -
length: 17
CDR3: CASSSPLSGSSYNEQFF

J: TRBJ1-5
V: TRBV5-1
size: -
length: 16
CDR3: CASSLEDRGGNQPQHF

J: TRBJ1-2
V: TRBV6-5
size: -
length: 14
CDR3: CASSYSGRVYGYTF

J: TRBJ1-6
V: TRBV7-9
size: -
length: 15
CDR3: CASSLGGQGHSPLHF

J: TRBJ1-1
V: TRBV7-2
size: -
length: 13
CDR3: CASSRTGATEAFF

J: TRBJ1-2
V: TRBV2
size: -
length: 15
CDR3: CASSRQVNANYGYTF

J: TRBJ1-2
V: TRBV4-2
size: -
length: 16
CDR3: CASSRDRSIGVYGYTF

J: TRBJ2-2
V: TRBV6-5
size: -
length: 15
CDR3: CASVKTGQFTGELFF

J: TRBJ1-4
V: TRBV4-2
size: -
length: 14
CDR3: CASSHLQGDEKLFF

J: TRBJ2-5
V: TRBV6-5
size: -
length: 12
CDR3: CASSSTRETQYF